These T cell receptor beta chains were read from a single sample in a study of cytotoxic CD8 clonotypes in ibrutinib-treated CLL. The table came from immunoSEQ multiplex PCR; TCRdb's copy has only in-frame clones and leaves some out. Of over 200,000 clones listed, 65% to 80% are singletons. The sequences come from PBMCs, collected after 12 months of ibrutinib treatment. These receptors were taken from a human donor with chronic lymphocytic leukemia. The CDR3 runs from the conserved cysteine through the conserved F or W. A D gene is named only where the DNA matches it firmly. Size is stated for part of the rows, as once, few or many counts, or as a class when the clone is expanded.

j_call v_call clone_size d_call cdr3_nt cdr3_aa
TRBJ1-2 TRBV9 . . TGTGCCAGCAGCAAAGGGACCGCCAGTGGCTACACCTTC CASSKGTASGYTF
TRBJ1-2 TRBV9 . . TGTGCCAGCAGCGTAGGGTATGAGAACTATGGCTACACCTTC CASSVGYENYGYTF
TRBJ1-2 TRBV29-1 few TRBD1 TGCAGCGGGGGCGGGACAGGAGTCTATGGCTACACCTTC CSGGGTGVYGYTF
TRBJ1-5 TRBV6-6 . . TGTGCCAGCAGTTACGAGAGGGGTAGCAATCAGCCCCAGCATTTT CASSYERGSNQPQHF
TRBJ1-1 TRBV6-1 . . TGTGCCAGCAAACCTCCGGGGGGGCGAAACACTGAAGCTTTCTTT CASKPPGGRNTEAFF
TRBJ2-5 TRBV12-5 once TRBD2 TGTGCTAGTGGTTGGGGGACTAGCGGCCTCCAAGAGACCCAGTACTTC CASGWGTSGLQETQYF
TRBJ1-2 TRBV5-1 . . TGCGCCAGCAGTTACGACAGCTATGGCTACACCTTC CASSYDSYGYTF
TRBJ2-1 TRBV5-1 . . TGCGCCAGCAGCTTGACAACGGTACGTTACAATGAGCAGTTCTTC CASSLTTVRYNEQFF
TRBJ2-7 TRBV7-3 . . TGTGCCAGCAGCCCCGTAGCGGCAGGCTACGAGCAGTACTTC CASSPVAAGYEQYF
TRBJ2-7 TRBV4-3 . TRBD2 TGCGCCAGCAGCCAAGATGAGATGGGGGTGGGGCTAGCGGGACTCTACGAGCAGTACTTC CASSQDEMGVGLAGLYEQYF
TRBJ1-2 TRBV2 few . TGTGCCAGCAGTCTAGGCCTGGCGGACACCTTC CASSLGLADTF
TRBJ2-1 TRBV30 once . TGTGCCTGGAGGGGGTCCCCTCTCAATGAGCAGTTCTTC CAWRGSPLNEQFF
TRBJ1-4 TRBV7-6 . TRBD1 TGTGCCAGCAGTTACAACCCGGGACAGGGGGATGAAAAACTGTTTTTT CASSYNPGQGDEKLFF
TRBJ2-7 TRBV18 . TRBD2 TGTGCCAGCTCACGGGCCGCTAGCGGGATGGGCGAGCAGTACTTC CASSRAASGMGEQYF
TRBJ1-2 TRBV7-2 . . TGTGCCAGCAGCTTATCCTTCAGGGATCTGGGCTATGGCTACACCTTC CASSLSFRDLGYGYTF
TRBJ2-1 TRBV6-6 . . TGTGCCAGCAGTTACTGGGGGGGCCAGGGCTCCAATGAGCAGTTCTTC CASSYWGGQGSNEQFF
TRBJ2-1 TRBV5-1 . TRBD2 TGCGCCAGCAGCGCCGGACTAGCGGGAGGGCCGCGTGAAAATGAGCAGTTCTTC CASSAGLAGGPRENEQFF
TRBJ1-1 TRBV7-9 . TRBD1 TGTGCCAGCAGTTATCCCGGGACAGGTGATTATGAAGCTTTCTTT CASSYPGTGDYEAFF